The 19 T cell receptor beta chains below all came from one sample that was sequenced in a study of tumor-infiltrating lymphocytes in primary liver carcinoma (dated by TCRdb to 2016 to 2017). For sequencing, an Illumina HiSeq 2500 was employed. Using a constant-region primer and ProtoScript II reverse transcriptase, TCRbeta-specific cDNA was reverse-transcribed from 450 to 650 ng total RNA. The TCRbeta libraries were prepared through three rounds of nested multiplex PCR following a slightly modified ARM-PCR procedure. Each of the first two PCR rounds ran for about 11 cycles using multiplex TRBV1-TRBV30 forward primers together with a Cbeta reverse primer. Through fastp at Q25 and MiXCR, TCRdb rebuilt clones from the public reads, retaining in-frame beta chains. Each entry is one CDR3 protein sequence, shown with its most common DNA and genes. A total of roughly 25,000 distinct CDR3 sequences appear in this sample, around 78% of them only once. The ten largest clones add up to under 55% of the sample.

Total RNA and DNA were co-extracted without cell sorting from roughly 20-30 mg of bulk tissue using the AllPrep DNA/RNA mini kit. The material sequenced was liver tumor tissue from sampling region 3. In the paper's terms, the cell subset or site label means: tumor region T3, left-lateral pole. The receptors were gathered from a man aged 40-55 years with primary liver carcinoma and hepatitis B virus infection.

This clonotype was observed a single time. This chain uses TRBV21-1 with TRBJ2-3; the tabulated D call, TRBD2, remains unverified against the DNA. TRBV21-1 has pseudogene status. There are 22 residues in the CDR3. CDR3 nucleotides: TGTGCCAGCAGCCTCCCGGTCCCCGTGACTAGCGGGAGAAGCACACGCGCAGATACGCAGTATTTT. This sequence encodes CASSLPVPVTSGRSTRADTQYF.

This clonotype was counted once. Its ends do not fully match the called genes, so a read error is possible. The chain links TRBV12-3 or TRBV12-4 to TRBJ1-5; D not resolved. Gene TRBJ2-3 matches the end of the DNA better, so the J call may be wrong. There are 15 residues in the CDR3. DNA of the CDR3: TGCGCCGGCAGTTTTGGGCAAGGAAGCAATCAGCCCCAGTATTTT. It yields the protein CAGSFGQGSNQPQYF.

Only one count was recorded for this clonotype. One end of the junction varies from germline; a read error may be responsible. V is TRBV4-2 and J is TRBJ2-7; TRBD2 aligns across 8 bases. The CDR3 is 18 residues long. Germline CDR1 reads LGHNA; CDR2 reads YNFKEQ. This chain's CDR3 is CASSGIPGLVGGPHDQYF. DNA of the CDR3: TGTGCCAGCAGTGGAATACCGGGACTAGTGGGAGGGCCACACGACCAGTACTTC.

This clonotype was counted a few times. One end of the junction is discordant with germline, which a read error may explain. This chain connects TRBV5-1 to TRBJ2-7; no definite D call. CDR3 length: 11 residues. CDR1 is SGHRS and CDR2 is YFSETQ in the germline V gene. In DNA, the CDR3 is TGCGTCAGCAGCTCCTCCTACGAGCAGTACTTC. This sequence encodes CVSSSSYEQYF. Full variable domain (rest looked up from reference TRBV5-1 and TRBJ2-7): KAGVTQTPRYLIKTRGQQVTLSCSPISGHRSVSWYQQTPGQGLQFLFEYFSETQRNKGNFPGRFSGRQFSNSRSEMNVSTLELGDSALYLCVSSSSYEQYFGPGTRLTVT.

By share of the sample, this clonotype is medium-sized. The CDR3 is CASRGYTF. As DNA, the CDR3 is TGTGCCAGCAGGGGCTACACCTTC. V gene TRBV6-5 combines with J gene TRBJ1-2; no clear D gene. V shed 6 bases and J shed 8 bases, with 1 base lying between them. This CDR3 is built from 8 residues. Germline CDR1 reads MNHEY; CDR2 reads SVGAGI.

Details on this clonotype: A much more abundant neighbour one base away suggests this may be a read error. V usage is TRBV28 and J usage is TRBJ1-1; no firm D call. CDR1 and CDR2 (germline): MDHEN, SYDVKM. V shed 10 bases and J shed 2 bases, with 14 bases lying between them. The CDR3 contains 13 residues. CDR3 residues: CATLNTANTEAFF. The DNA for the CDR3 is TGTGCCACCCTGAACACGGCAAACACTGAAGCTTTCTTT.

This clonotype was observed a single time. It may be a read error: a sequence one base away is much more abundant. The CDR3 end shows no conserved phenylalanine or tryptophan, and so a read error is likely. The chain combines TRBV13 with TRBJ2-7; D is uncertain. Germline V gene lookup returns CDR1 PRHDT and CDR2 FYEKMQ (reference sequence). This CDR3 is built from 12 residues. The chain's CDR3 is CASNLGLDEQYL. The CDR3 DNA follows: TGTGCCAGCAACTTAGGGCTCGACGAGCAGTACCTC.

The chain uses TRBV4-2 and TRBJ2-5; D is possibly TRBD1 or TRBD2 (5 bases each). The CDR3 has 17 residues. CDR1 is LGHNA and CDR2 is YNFKEQ in the germline V gene. Trimming shortened V by 1 base and J by 9 bases, and 24 bases separated the two germline ends. The CDR3 region is CASSQVPPGTLLESQYF. The CDR3 bases are TGTGCCAGCAGCCAAGTCCCACCCGGGACGCTACTGGAGTCCCAGTACTTC.

The J gene is TRBJ2-7, the V gene TRBV4-2, with 16 bases fitting TRBD2. In germline, CDR1 is LGHNA, CDR2 YNFKEQ. The CDR3 is made up of 18 amino acids. V lost 8 bases and J lost 7; bases outside the gene matches: 17. As DNA, the CDR3 is TGTGCCAGCTGTGGAAAACCGGGACTAGCGGGAGGGCCATATGAGCAGTACTTC. Translated: CASCGKPGLAGGPYEQYF.

The chain links TRBV28 to TRBJ2-2, with unresolved D. The CDR3 is 12 amino acids. Per the germline V gene, CDR1 is MDHEN and CDR2 is SYDVKM. V was pared by 5 bases and J by 4 bases, with 5 bases between. In DNA form, the CDR3 reads TGTGCCAGCAGTCTTTTCACCGGGGAGCTGTTTTTT. This codes for CASSLFTGELFF. The variable domain in full, with the rest retrieved from reference TRBV28 and TRBJ2-2, is DVKVTQSSRYLVKRTGEKVFLECVQDMDHENMFWYRQDPGLGLRLIYFSYDVKMKEKGDIPEGYSVSREKKERFSLILESASTNQTSMYLCASSLFTGELFFGEGSRLTVL.

Comments on this clonotype: The junction shows a germline mismatch at one end, possibly a read error. The rearrangement links TRBV4-1 to TRBJ2-7; possibly TRBD2 for D (5 bases). The CDR3 is 17 amino acids. Germline CDR1 reads MGHRA; CDR2 reads YSYEKL. The CDR3 spells CSSSPFPRTLSSYEQYF. CDR3 nucleotides: TGCTCCAGCAGCCCATTCCCAAGGACTCTGAGCTCCTACGAGCAGTACTTC.

The sample holds one count of this clonotype. The germline gene is not matched at one end of the junction; a read error may be the cause. The CDR3 region is CASNSQGRDYEQYF. As DNA, the CDR3 is TGTGCCAGCAATTCACAGGGACGGGACTACGAGCAATACTTC. This chain links TRBV6-2 or TRBV6-3 with TRBJ2-7, with D possibly being TRBD2 (7 bases). Germline CDR1 MNHEY, CDR2 SVGEGT. There are 14 residues in the CDR3.

Turning to this clonotype: A junction boundary mismatches the germline segment, possibly from a read error. The chain joins TRBV5-1 to TRBJ1-5; no clear D gene. The CDR3 consists of 15 residues. In germline, CDR1 is SGHRS, CDR2 YFSETQ. The CDR3 loop reads CASSLGEQNNHPQHF. Here the CDR3 DNA reads TGCGCCAGCAGCTTGGGGGAGCAGAACAATCATCCCCAGCATTTT.

As for this clonotype: The junction and the germline gene differ at one end; a read error may be behind it. Written as DNA, the CDR3 is TGCGCCAGCAGTAGGTCGCACACCGGGGAGCTGCTTTTT. It translates to CASSRSHTGELLF. The chain employs TRBV6-2 or TRBV6-3 and TRBJ2-2; D is possibly TRBD2 (5 bases). Germline CDR1 and CDR2: MNHEY and SVGEGT. This CDR3 comprises 13 residues.

A note on this clonotype: The missing conserved phenylalanine or tryptophan at the end of this CDR3 makes a read error likely. V is TRBV6-1 and J is TRBJ2-5; 7 nucleotides agree with TRBD2. V lost 4 bases, J lost 5 bases, and 10 bases stayed unmatched. The CDR3 consists of 15 residues. Germline CDR1 and CDR2: MNHNS and SASEGT. The CDR3 DNA is TGTGCCAGCAGTGCGGTACTAGCGAGTTCCGAGACCCAGTACTTG. It codes for CASSAVLASSETQYL.

This clonotype qualifies as large. The chain recombines TRBV11-2 with TRBJ2-7; D perhaps matches TRBD2 (6 bases). The CDR3 has 13 residues. Germline CDR1 is SGHAT and CDR2 is FQNNGV. The V gene lost 3 bases and the J gene lost 6 bases, with 12 bases spanning the gap. CDR3 nucleotide sequence: TGTGCCAGCAGCTTCGGAGGGGCTAGCGAGCAGTACTTC. Protein product: CASSFGGASEQYF.

The chain employs TRBV20-1 and TRBJ2-3; D unclear. Between the trimmed V and J ends, which lost 7 bases and 6 bases, there was a span of 11 bases. Germline loops: CDR1 DFQATT, CDR2 SNEGSKA (reference sequence). This CDR3 region has 11 residues. The CDR3 DNA reads as TGCAGTGTCCCACTGGGGGATACGCAGTATTTT. This sequence encodes CSVPLGDTQYF.

This chain connects TRBV5-6 to TRBJ2-2; 8 bases fit TRBD1. This CDR3 is built from 15 residues. In germline, CDR1 is SGHDT, CDR2 YYEEEE. J lost 9 bases, V lost 5 bases, and 12 bases had no gene match. DNA of the CDR3: TGTGCCAGCAGTCCCTTGACAGGGGTCACTAGGGAGCTGTTTTTT. Its protein product is CASSPLTGVTRELFF.

V usage is TRBV5-6 and J usage is TRBJ2-2, with 8 bases identical to TRBD1. The V and J ends lost 6 bases and 5 bases, in that order; junction bases with no gene match: 9. Germline values: CDR1 SGHDT, CDR2 YYEEEE. This CDR3 region has 15 residues. CDR3: CASNSGTGVTGELFF. The DNA of the CDR3 is TGTGCCAGCAACTCCGGGACAGGTGTTACCGGGGAGCTGTTTTTT.